Shown below are 26 T cell receptor beta chains from a single sample sequenced in a study of cytomegalovirus exposure and HLA in healthy donors. Only in-frame clones appear in the TCRdb table, and some are missing; sequencing was by immunoSEQ multiplex PCR. The table shows 60,000 to 80,000 clones, with just under 95% occurring only once. Sample: PBMCs. The source is a woman between 18 and 29 years old in good health and CMV-seropositive.

The chain is built from TRBV7-9 and TRBJ2-1; no clear D. CDR3 size: 13 residues. With 1 base removed from V and 8 bases from J, the gap between germline ends came to 9 bases. Germline V gene sequence: CDR1 SEHNR, CDR2 FQNEAQ (reference sequence). In DNA, the CDR3 is TGTGCCAGCAGCTTAGGGGCTGACCATGAGCAGTTCTTC. This sequence encodes CASSLGADHEQFF. Full variable domain (remainder filled in from reference TRBV7-9 and TRBJ2-1): DTGVSQNPRHKITKRGQNVTFRCDPISEHNRLYWYRQTLGQGPEFLTYFQNEAQLEKSRLLSDRFSAERPKGSFSTLEIQRTEQGDSAMYLCASSLGADHEQFFGPGTRLTVL.

The chain employs TRBV29-1 and TRBJ2-2; TRBD2 agrees at 7 bases. The CDR3 contains 15 residues. The J segment lost 1 base and the V segment lost 5 bases, leaving 7 bases of the junction unmatched. Germline V gene sequence: CDR1 SQVTM, CDR2 ANQGSEA. The CDR3 protein is CSVKRASGNTGELFF. CDR3 bases: TGCAGCGTTAAAAGGGCTAGCGGGAACACCGGGGAGCTGTTTTTT.

The CDR3: CASSQSRVLGFGNYGYTF. The CDR3, as DNA: TGCGCCAGCAGCCAGTCCAGGGTGTTGGGGTTTGGTAACTATGGCTACACCTTC. The J gene is TRBJ1-2, the V gene TRBV4-3; D possibly corresponds to TRBD1 (5 bases). This CDR3 contains 18 residues. Germline lookup yields CDR1 LGHNA and CDR2 YSLEER. The ends were cut back, 3 bases at V and 1 base at J, with 21 bases in the middle.

The rearrangement uses TRBV6-1 and TRBJ2-1; 9 bases agree with TRBD1. CDR1 is MNHNS, CDR2 SASEGT, per germline. V was pared by 6 bases and J by 7 bases, with 4 bases of the junction left unmatched. The CDR3 length is 13 residues. Here the CDR3 DNA reads TGTGCCAGCAGCGTCGGACAGGGGAATGAGCAGTTCTTC. Its translation is CASSVGQGNEQFF.

This rearrangement joins TRBV6-1 to TRBJ1-1; 9 nucleotides align to TRBD1. The germline V gene has CDR1 MNHNS and CDR2 SASEGT. The CDR3 runs to 16 residues. The ends lost 2 bases at V and 3 bases at J; junction bases unmatched: 7. For the CDR3, the DNA is TGTGCCAGCAGTGAAACGCGGGACAGGGCCTACACTGAAGCTTTCTTT. It codes for CASSETRDRAYTEAFF.

CDR3 sequence: CASSSLVGEETQYF. DNA of the CDR3: TGTGCCAGCAGTTCCCTCGTGGGCGAAGAGACCCAGTACTTC. This chain joins TRBV28 and TRBJ2-5, with unresolved D. CDR3 size: 14 residues. Trimming stripped 4 bases from V and 3 bases from J, with 12 bases between. CDR1 and CDR2 (germline): MDHEN, SYDVKM.

This clone was seen more than once but under ten times. This chain connects TRBV27 to TRBJ2-1, with 14 bases that match TRBD2. There are 15 residues in the CDR3. V gave up 6 bases and J gave up 9 bases; unmatched junction bases: 7. Germline CDR1 MNHEY, CDR2 SMNVEV (reference sequence). CDR3 DNA: TGTGCCAGCAGCTGGAGTGGACTAGCGGGAGGTGAGCAGTTCTTC. Translated, it gives CASSWSGLAGGEQFF.

The gene calls are TRBV6-1 and TRBJ1-3; D remains unclear. V lost 1 base, J lost 3 bases, and 10 bases lay in between. Germline-derived CDR1 and CDR2 are MNHNS and SASEGT. This CDR3 has 15 amino acids. CDR3 sequence reads: CASSEDRGYGNTIYF. Written as DNA, the CDR3 is TGTGCCAGCAGTGAAGATCGGGGATATGGAAACACCATATATTTT.

This clone was picked up one time. The chain employs TRBV15 and TRBJ1-1; D is perhaps TRBD1 (6 bases). CDR1 is LNHNV, CDR2 YYDKDF, per germline (reference sequence). The CDR3 has 15 residues. Trimming shortened V by 5 bases and J by 5 bases, and 18 bases separated the two germline ends. The CDR3 nucleotides are TGTGCCACCAGCCGAAGGCAAGGGGGTACAACTGAAGCTTTCTTT. Its translation: CATSRRQGGTTEAFF.

The J gene is TRBJ2-1, the V gene TRBV5-1; possible D gene TRBD2, 7 bases. There are 13 residues in the CDR3. Germline CDR1 reads SGHRS; CDR2 reads YFSETQ. V lost 6 bases, J lost 9 bases, and 16 bases lay in between. The CDR3 loop reads CASTVGGPTEQFF. The CDR3 DNA reads as TGCGCCAGCACTGTGGGGGGGCCTACTGAGCAGTTCTTC.

The chain combines TRBV6-1 with TRBJ2-1; the match to TRBD2 covers 10 bases. Trimming cost V 7 bases and J 1 base; bases outside gene matches: 4. Germline lookup yields CDR1 MNHNS and CDR2 SASEGT. The CDR3 spans 15 residues. The CDR3 loop reads CASTWTSGSYNEQFF. The CDR3 bases are TGTGCCAGCACCTGGACTAGCGGTTCCTACAATGAGCAGTTCTTC.

This chain links TRBV18 with TRBJ2-2; TRBD1 is a possible D gene (5 bases). The germline V gene encodes CDR1 KGHSH and CDR2 LQKENI. Deletions cut 2 bases from V and 2 bases from J, with 15 bases between. This CDR3 region has 17 residues. CDR3 DNA: TGTGCCAGCTCACCATATCGTCAGGGAAAAAACACCGGGGAGCTGTTTTTT. This gives the protein CASSPYRQGKNTGELFF.

This chain uses TRBV7-9 with TRBJ2-7, with a possible D match to TRBD2 (5 bases). Trimming removed 4 bases from V and 8 bases from J, with 15 bases in between. The germline V gene encodes CDR1 SEHNR and CDR2 FQNEAQ (reference sequence). The CDR3 contains 13 residues. CDR3: CASSSLLGIQQYF. The CDR3 bases are TGTGCCAGCAGCTCACTCCTCGGGATCCAGCAGTACTTC. Full variable domain (missing parts from reference TRBV7-9 and TRBJ2-7): DTGVSQNPRHKITKRGQNVTFRCDPISEHNRLYWYRQTLGQGPEFLTYFQNEAQLEKSRLLSDRFSAERPKGSFSTLEIQRTEQGDSAMYLCASSSLLGIQQYFGPGTRLTVT.

The chain is built from TRBV2 and TRBJ1-5, with D possibly matching TRBD1 (5 bases). This CDR3 has 13 residues. In germline, CDR1 is SNHLY, CDR2 FYNNEI. The V gene lost 5 bases and the J gene lost 11 bases, with 16 bases spanning the gap. CDR3 coding DNA: TGTGCCAGCAGTCCCCGGAGGGACTATTCCCAGCATTTT. It yields the protein CASSPRRDYSQHF.

The rearrangement links TRBV13 to TRBJ2-4; no reliable D call. V was clipped by 1 base and J by 0 bases, with 4 bases between them. Germline CDR1 reads PRHDT; CDR2 reads FYEKMQ (reference sequence). The CDR3 contains 14 residues. DNA for the CDR3: TGTGCCAGCAGCTTAGAACTAGCCAAAAACATTCAGTACTTC. Protein product: CASSLELAKNIQYF.

This chain joins TRBV2 and TRBJ1-4; D unresolved. The CDR3 loop spans 14 amino acids. Germline CDR1 and CDR2: SNHLY and FYNNEI. Trimming removed 2 bases at V and 5 bases at J, with 9 bases between. The CDR3 DNA sequence: TGTGCCAGCAGTGAACAGGACTTCAATGAAAAACTGTTTTTT. This encodes CASSEQDFNEKLFF.

The chain carries TRBV5-1 and TRBJ2-5; D is possibly TRBD1 (5 bases). Per germline, CDR1 SGHRS and CDR2 YFSETQ. The CDR3 spans 13 residues. Trimming pared 4 bases from V and 7 bases from J, leaving 14 bases between. For the CDR3, the DNA is TGCGCCAGCAGCCCTGGGGCCTCGGGGACCCAGTACTTC. Its translation: CASSPGASGTQYF.

The genes are TRBV19 and TRBJ2-1, with 13 bases matching TRBD2. Germline V gene sequence: CDR1 LNHDA, CDR2 SQIVND (reference sequence). With 5 bases clipped from V and 4 bases from J, the junction kept 8 bases outside the gene matches. This CDR3 contains 17 residues. CDR3 region: CASSPRTSGSTYNEQFF. The CDR3 DNA sequence: TGTGCCAGTAGTCCGAGGACTAGCGGGAGTACTTACAATGAGCAGTTCTTC.

The V and J genes are TRBV6-1 and TRBJ1-1; the D gene is possibly TRBD1 (5 bases). This CDR3 is built from 15 residues. Trimming took off 7 bases at V and 6 bases at J, with 21 bases between the two ends. The V gene's germline CDR1 is MNHNS and CDR2 SASEGT. The CDR3 here is CASTINEVRGSEAFF. The CDR3 DNA sequence: TGTGCCAGCACCATAAACGAAGTAAGGGGCTCTGAAGCTTTCTTT.

The genes are TRBV5-6 and TRBJ2-1; no firm D call. The CDR3 loop spans 15 amino acids. Germline loops: CDR1 SGHDT, CDR2 YYEEEE. V gave up 0 bases and J gave up 3 bases, with 10 bases separating them. CDR3 sequence: CASSLDERYYNEQFF. The CDR3 nucleotides are TGTGCCAGCAGCTTGGATGAACGGTACTACAATGAGCAGTTCTTC.

The chain employs TRBV4-1 and TRBJ2-1; 9 bases map to TRBD1. V was clipped by 0 bases and J by 2 bases; unmatched bases: 5. CDR3 length equals 17 residues. Germline V CDR1 and CDR2: MGHRA, YSYEKL. The CDR3 here is CASSQDEGTGPYNEQFF. In nucleotides, the CDR3 is TGCGCCAGCAGCCAAGATGAAGGGACAGGGCCCTACAATGAGCAGTTCTTC.

The V and J genes are TRBV27 and TRBJ1-6, with 7 bases identical to TRBD1. V lost 4 bases and J lost 14; bases outside the gene matches: 11. The CDR3 spans 14 residues. In germline, CDR1 is MNHEY, CDR2 SMNVEV (reference sequence). The CDR3 nucleotides are TGTGCCAGCAGTTCCTACCGACAGGGTTGGACCCTCCACTTT. Residues: CASSSYRQGWTLHF.

The genes are TRBV7-9 and TRBJ2-1; 7 bases are a match to TRBD2. J was trimmed by 6 bases and V by 3 bases; bases with no gene match: 5. This CDR3 is 14 amino acids long. Germline loops: CDR1 SEHNR, CDR2 FQNEAQ (reference sequence). The CDR3 loop reads CASSLSGTINEQFF. DNA of the CDR3: TGTGCCAGCAGCTTGTCCGGGACTATCAATGAGCAGTTCTTC.

The chain carries TRBV27 and TRBJ1-6; weak D call: TRBD1 (6 bases). Germline V gives CDR1 MNHEY, CDR2 SMNVEV (reference sequence). V was clipped by 6 bases and J by 5 bases, with 17 bases between them. The CDR3 covers 16 residues. CDR3 protein: CASRLQGGFDNSPLHF. As DNA, the CDR3 is TGTGCCAGCAGATTACAGGGTGGTTTTGATAATTCACCCCTCCACTTT.

The CDR3 coding sequence is TGCGCCAGCAGCCAGGGTAGACAGGGGACAGATTCACCCCTCCACTTT. Translating it yields CASSQGRQGTDSPLHF. V usage is TRBV4-1 and J usage is TRBJ1-6, with TRBD1 matching over 8 bases. Germline loops: CDR1 MGHRA, CDR2 YSYEKL. V lost 3 bases to trimming and J lost 8 bases; unmatched junction nucleotides: 9. This CDR3 comprises 16 residues.

The chain recombines TRBV5-4 with TRBJ1-2, with no clear D. Trimming stripped 1 base from V and 7 bases from J, with 11 bases between. This CDR3 spans 13 amino acids. Germline assignment: CDR1 SGHNT and CDR2 YYREEE (reference sequence). The CDR3 is CASSLIGEGGYTF. CDR3 in DNA: TGTGCCAGCAGCTTGATCGGGGAGGGTGGCTACACCTTC.